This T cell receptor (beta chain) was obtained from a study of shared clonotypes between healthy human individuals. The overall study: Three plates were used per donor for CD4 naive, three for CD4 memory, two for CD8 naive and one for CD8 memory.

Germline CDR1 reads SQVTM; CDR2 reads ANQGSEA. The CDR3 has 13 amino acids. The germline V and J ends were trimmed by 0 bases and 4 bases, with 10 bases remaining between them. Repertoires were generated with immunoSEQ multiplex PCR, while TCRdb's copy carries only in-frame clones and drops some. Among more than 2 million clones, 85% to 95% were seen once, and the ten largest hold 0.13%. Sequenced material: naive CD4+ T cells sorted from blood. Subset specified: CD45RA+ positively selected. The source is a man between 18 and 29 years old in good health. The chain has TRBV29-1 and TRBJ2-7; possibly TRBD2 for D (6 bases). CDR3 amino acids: CSVEDLGGYEQYF. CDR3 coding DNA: TGCAGCGTTGAAGATCTGGGGGGTTACGAGCAGTACTTC.